This T cell receptor beta chain stems from a study of T cells of healthy individuals. Trimming cost V 7 bases and J 1 base, with 7 bases left between them. CDR1 MNHNS and CDR2 SASEGT come from the germline V gene. This CDR3 contains 12 residues. MiXCR, applied by TCRdb to the 5' RACE reads, yields one record per CDR3 protein. In the table there are around 63,000 distinct CDR3 sequences, around 16% of which are singletons. This clonotype was obtained from a human donor in good health. The chain uses TRBV6-1 and TRBJ1-1, with no clear D. The CDR3 region has the DNA TGTGCCAGCATACCGAGGAACACTGAAGCTTTCTTT. Protein product: CASIPRNTEAFF.